These T cell receptor beta chains were read from a single sample in a study of radiotherapy plus CTLA-4 blockade in lung cancer. TCRdb's copy holds only in-frame clones and misses some; the assay was immunoSEQ multiplex PCR. The sample gives about 48,000 clones, approximately 86% of which show up once; roughly 17% is in the top ten. The sample here was peripheral blood, taken from a patient treated with radiotherapy plus ipilimumab. These receptors were collected from a human donor with non-small cell lung cancer that progressed on radiotherapy plus ipilimumab. Some clones in this sample may be carry-over from other donors' samples. CDR3s include the opening cysteine and the closing phenylalanine or tryptophan. The D gene is left open where the match is weak. Not every row has a clone size; where given, it reads once, few, many or a size class.

V	D	size	J	CDR3	DNA
TRBV7-3	TRBD2	NA	TRBJ2-3	CASSLGGVKTDTQYF	TGTGCCAGCAGCTTGGGAGGGGTGAAAACAGATACGCAGTATTTT
TRBV27	NA	NA	TRBJ2-4	CASSFGLPSNIQYF	TGTGCCAGCAGTTTTGGGCTACCGAGCAACATTCAGTACTTC
TRBV15	TRBD2	NA	TRBJ2-1	CATSRRAGTYNEQFF	TGTGCCACCAGCAGACGAGCGGGGACCTACAATGAGCAGTTCTTC
TRBV10-3	NA	NA	TRBJ1-2	CAISSPTEGANYGYTF	TGTGCCATCAGTTCCCCCACAGAGGGAGCTAACTATGGCTACACCTTC
TRBV4-1	TRBD1	NA	TRBJ1-5	CASSQAGQGESQHF	TGCGCCAGCAGCCAAGCGGGACAGGGAGAGTCCCAGCATTTT
TRBV7-2	TRBD1	NA	TRBJ2-2	CASSSRDRRMGGELFF	TGTGCCAGCAGCTCGAGGGACAGGCGTATGGGCGGGGAGCTGTTTTTT
TRBV4-2	TRBD2	NA	TRBJ2-1	CASSQDTGGPNEQFF	TGTGCCAGCAGCCAAGATACGGGAGGGCCAAATGAGCAGTTCTTC
TRBV30	NA	NA	TRBJ1-1	CAWTGSHTLNTEAFF	TGTGCCTGGACAGGGTCCCATACCCTTAACACTGAAGCTTTCTTT
TRBV6-6	NA	NA	TRBJ1-1	CASSYGQGNTEAFF	TGTGCCAGCAGTTACGGGCAGGGAAACACTGAAGCTTTCTTT
TRBV5-1	NA	few	TRBJ2-7	CASSPSGGSYEQYF	TGCGCCAGCAGCCCATCCGGGGGCTCCTACGAGCAGTACTTC
TRBV18	TRBD2	NA	TRBJ2-3	CAGRASGTDTQYF	TGTGCGGGCCGCGCTAGCGGGACCGATACGCAGTATTTT
TRBV6-5	NA	NA	TRBJ1-1	CASSYQGNTEAFF	TGTGCCAGCAGTTACCAGGGGAACACTGAAGCTTTCTTT
TRBV13	TRBD2	NA	TRBJ2-7	CASSLEGSGGLRASNEQYF	TGTGCCAGCAGCTTAGAGGGTAGCGGGGGTCTTCGGGCCTCTAACGAGCAGTACTTC
TRBV18	NA	few	TRBJ1-1	CASSPMANTEAFF	TGTGCCAGCTCACCAATGGCCAACACTGAAGCTTTCTTT
TRBV18	TRBD1	NA	TRBJ1-1	CASSPGANRGNEAFF	TGTGCCAGCTCACCAGGGGCCAACAGGGGGAATGAAGCTTTCTTT
TRBV10-1	TRBD1	NA	TRBJ2-2	CASRGDSSATGELFF	TGCGCCAGCAGAGGGGACAGTTCAGCGACCGGGGAGCTGTTTTTT
TRBV7-8	NA	NA	TRBJ1-3	CASSTPGHISGNTIYF	TGTGCCAGCAGCACCCCGGGACACATCTCTGGAAACACCATATATTTT
TRBV6-5	TRBD2	NA	TRBJ2-3	CASCTLAGKADTQYF	TGTGCCAGCTGTACACTAGCGGGAAAAGCAGATACGCAGTATTTT
TRBV4-3	TRBD2	NA	TRBJ2-1	CASSQEFEVPSGSNHNEQFF	TGCGCCAGCAGCCAAGAGTTCGAGGTGCCTAGCGGGAGTAACCACAATGAGCAGTTCTTC
TRBV5-4	TRBD1	once	TRBJ1-2	CASSPPKTGINGYTF	TGTGCCAGCAGCCCCCCAAAGACAGGGATAAATGGCTACACCTTC
TRBV19	NA	NA	TRBJ2-1	CASSIGGPYNEQFF	TGTGCCAGTAGTATTGGCGGGCCCTACAATGAGCAGTTCTTC
TRBV12-5	NA	NA	TRBJ1-5	CASGSPGEAQPQHF	TGTGCTAGTGGTTCCCCGGGGGAAGCTCAGCCCCAGCATTTT
TRBV27	TRBD2	NA	TRBJ2-3	CASSLRTSGTSTDTQYF	TGTGCCAGCAGTTTACGGACTAGCGGGACTAGCACAGATACGCAGTATTTT
TRBV4-1	TRBD1	NA	TRBJ1-1	CASSQGTGTEAFF	TGCGCCAGCAGCCAAGGGACAGGGACTGAAGCTTTCTTT
TRBV7-2	NA	NA	TRBJ2-7	CASSSSTGSLYEQYF	TGTGCCAGCAGCTCCTCTACAGGGTCCCTCTACGAGCAGTACTTC
TRBV5-4	NA	NA	TRBJ2-1	CASSPDSLPSVQFF	TGTGCCAGCAGCCCGGACAGCCTTCCCAGTGTGCAGTTCTTC
TRBV2	NA	once	TRBJ2-6	CASGPGVSGANVLTF	TGTGCCAGCGGGCCCGGGGTCTCTGGGGCCAACGTCCTGACTTTC
TRBV5-1	TRBD2	NA	TRBJ2-4	CASSLTGTSGGGNIQYF	TGCGCCAGCAGCCTTACCGGGACTAGCGGGGGGGGGAACATTCAGTACTTC
TRBV29-1	NA	NA	TRBJ2-3	CRKYESRGDSADTQYF	TGCAGAAAATATGAAAGCAGGGGGGATTCGGCAGATACGCAGTATTTT
TRBV6-1	TRBD2	NA	TRBJ2-7	CASRRSSGENYEQYF	TGTGCCAGCAGACGATCTAGCGGGGAAAACTACGAGCAGTACTTC
TRBV4-1	TRBD1	NA	TRBJ1-2	CASSSGTGEFTF	TGCGCCAGCAGCTCCGGGACAGGGGAATTTACCTTC
TRBV5-1	NA	NA	TRBJ1-5	CASSLHGESNQPQHF	TGCGCCAGCAGCCTCCACGGAGAGAGCAATCAGCCCCAGCATTTT
TRBV29-1	NA	once	TRBJ1-1	CSVGGGGSSNTEAFF	TGCAGCGTTGGGGGGGGTGGAAGTTCGAACACTGAAGCTTTCTTT
TRBV19	TRBD1	NA	TRBJ2-1	CASSSGTGPLGEQFF	TGTGCCAGTAGTTCGGGGACAGGGCCCTTGGGCGAGCAGTTCTTC
TRBV6-1	NA	NA	TRBJ2-7	CASSPRLYEQYF	TGTGCCAGCAGTCCCCGACTCTACGAGCAGTACTTC
TRBV6-1	TRBD2	few	TRBJ2-2	CASSEVAGVGGELFF	TGTGCCAGCAGTGAAGTAGCGGGAGTCGGCGGGGAGCTGTTTTTT
TRBV19	TRBD1	NA	TRBJ1-2	CASSLDRVNYGYTF	TGTGCCAGTAGCCTGGACAGGGTTAACTATGGCTACACCTTC
TRBV27	NA	NA	TRBJ2-3	CASSPGTSNTDTQYF	TGTGCCAGCAGTCCCGGGACTTCTAACACAGATACGCAGTATTTT
TRBV6-1	NA	once	TRBJ2-5	CASSIQGNWETQYF	TGTGCCAGCAGCATACAGGGAAACTGGGAGACCCAGTACTTC
TRBV5-4	TRBD2	NA	TRBJ2-2	CASSFGGRASGELFF	TGTGCCAGCAGCTTCGGCGGGAGGGCCAGCGGGGAGCTGTTTTTT
TRBV27	NA	NA	TRBJ2-2	CASNLGLNTGELFF	TGTGCCAGCAACTTGGGGCTGAACACCGGGGAGCTGTTTTTT
TRBV19	NA	NA	TRBJ2-5	CASSSTAGYETQYF	TGTGCCAGTAGTAGCACAGCAGGCTATGAGACCCAGTACTTC
TRBV6-1	TRBD1	NA	TRBJ2-2	CASSVGQGALSTGELFF	TGTGCCAGCAGTGTAGGACAGGGGGCTTTAAGCACCGGGGAGCTGTTTTTT
TRBV4-2	NA	NA	TRBJ1-1	CASSQDPHDSLNTEAFF	TGTGCCAGCAGCCAAGATCCACATGACAGCTTGAACACTGAAGCTTTCTTT
TRBV7-6	NA	few	TRBJ2-3	CASTRPGLTLYF	TGTGCCAGCACCCGCCCGGGACTGACTTTGTATTTT
TRBV29-1	TRBD1	NA	TRBJ1-2	CSVAAGQVQDYTF	TGCAGCGTAGCGGCGGGACAGGTTCAAGACTACACCTTC
TRBV5-1	TRBD2	NA	TRBJ2-2	CASSLTGTSGTGELFF	TGCGCCAGCAGCTTGACCGGGACTAGCGGAACCGGGGAGCTGTTTTTT
TRBV7-3	TRBD2	NA	TRBJ2-1	CASSLSTSGEYNEQFF	TGTGCCAGCAGCTTATCGACTAGCGGGGAGTACAATGAGCAGTTCTTC
TRBV5-1	TRBD1	NA	TRBJ2-7	CASSSSGGYEQYF	TGCGCCAGCAGCTCTTCAGGGGGCTACGAGCAGTACTTC
TRBV5-1	NA	NA	TRBJ2-5	CASSQQGIGRQARVTQYF	TGCGCCAGCAGCCAGCAGGGGATCGGCAGACAAGCAAGAGTGACCCAGTACTTC
TRBV19	NA	NA	TRBJ2-3	CASSIWQGTDTQYF	TGTGCCAGTAGTATCTGGCAGGGGACAGATACGCAGTATTTT
TRBV7-2	TRBD2	NA	TRBJ2-1	CASSLESWTSYNEQFF	TGTGCCAGCAGCTTAGAATCCTGGACTAGCTACAATGAGCAGTTCTTC
TRBV5-8	TRBD2	NA	TRBJ2-2	CASSRLAGGPGYSGELFF	TGTGCCAGCAGCCGTCTAGCGGGAGGGCCCGGTTATTCCGGGGAGCTGTTTTTT